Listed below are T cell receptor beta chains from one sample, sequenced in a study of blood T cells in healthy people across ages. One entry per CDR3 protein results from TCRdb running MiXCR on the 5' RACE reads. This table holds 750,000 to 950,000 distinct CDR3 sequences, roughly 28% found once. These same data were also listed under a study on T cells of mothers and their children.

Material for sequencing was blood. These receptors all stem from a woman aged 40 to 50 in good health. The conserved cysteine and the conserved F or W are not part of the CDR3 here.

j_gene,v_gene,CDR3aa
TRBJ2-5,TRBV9,ASSVTVKETQY
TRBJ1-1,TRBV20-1,SAVGNTEAF
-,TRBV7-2,ASSLLSTLGEQY
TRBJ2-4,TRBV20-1,SASPGTSGRSIEY
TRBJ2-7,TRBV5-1,ASSFRQTTSYEQY
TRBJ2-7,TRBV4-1,ASSPTAGSHEQY
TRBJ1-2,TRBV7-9,ACSLVGGIYGYT
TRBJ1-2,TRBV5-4,ASSSTLDRGVYGYT
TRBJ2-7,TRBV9,ASSLTGGLTYEQY
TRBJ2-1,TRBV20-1,SATTPGQANNEQF
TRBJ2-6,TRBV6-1,ASNHEEGTGGFAGANVLT
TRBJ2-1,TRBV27,ASSFGGFSYNEQF
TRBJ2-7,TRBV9,ASSEGRYNEQY
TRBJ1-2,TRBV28,ASSRIDISVYT
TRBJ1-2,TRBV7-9,ASSLDVIYYGYT
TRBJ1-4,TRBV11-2,ASSQGSFSTNEKLF
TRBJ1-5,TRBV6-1,ASSPGAEPYYSNQPQH
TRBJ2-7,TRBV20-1,SAPTRGGGLSEQY
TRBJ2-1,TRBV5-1,ASSYNTPGSNEQF
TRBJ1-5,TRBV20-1,SARVGAVNQPQH
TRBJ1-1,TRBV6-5,ASSYDRAYEAF
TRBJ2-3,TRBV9,ASSGVVHPTDTQY
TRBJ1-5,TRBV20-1,SARQGVPNQPQH
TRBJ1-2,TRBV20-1,SARDQRQGSVGYT
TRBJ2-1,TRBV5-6,ASTVMSSYNEQF